The next 29 T cell receptor beta chains were all read from a single sample in a study of blood T cells in healthy people across ages. A second PCR, run for about 7 to 12 cycles, used a sample-barcoded 5' primer plus a J-beta primer mix. TCRdb analysed the 5' RACE reads with MiXCR anew, one entry per CDR3 protein. The data show around 1,800,000 distinct CDR3 sequences, about two fifths seen once. The specimen was blood. All receptors derive from a human donor in good health.

Details on this clonotype: The DNA is left out, because the CDR3 cannot be placed on it with certainty; the CDR3 is given as TCRdb lists it. The chain is built from TRBV3-1 and TRBJ2-3; TRBD1 is the table's D call and was not checked against the DNA. From germline, CDR1 is LGHDT and CDR2 YNNKEL (reference sequence). The CDR3 is 24 amino acids in total, end residues counted. CDR3 in amino acids: CASSQVGTGVYEQYFGPGTDTQYF.

This chain connects TRBV2 to TRBJ2-7, with unresolved D. This CDR3 region has 13 residues. Germline CDR1 SNHLY, CDR2 FYNNEI. Trimming took off 4 bases at V and 3 bases at J, with 10 bases between the two ends. CDR3 residues: CASSGSVYYEQYF. CDR3 sequence (DNA): TGTGCCAGCAGTGGGTCGGTTTACTACGAGCAGTACTTC.

This chain joins TRBV6-5 and TRBJ1-2; 7 bases align to TRBD1. The junction had 7 bases not matched to a gene; V was cut back by 5 bases and J by 4 bases. The CDR3 loop spans 14 amino acids. The germline V gene has CDR1 MNHEY and CDR2 SVGAGI. Here the CDR3 reads CASSGDSGSYGYTF. For the CDR3, the DNA is TGTGCCAGCAGTGGGGACAGCGGCTCCTATGGCTACACCTTC.

The chain joins TRBV15 to TRBJ2-5; D is ambiguous. This CDR3 is 16 amino acids long. The V gene lost 8 bases and the J gene lost 5 bases, with 24 bases spanning the gap. The germline V gene has CDR1 LNHNV and CDR2 YYDKDF (reference sequence). The CDR3 protein is CATYPLVALPQETQYF. The CDR3 nucleotides are TGTGCCACCTATCCCCTTGTGGCGCTCCCGCAGGAGACCCAGTACTTC.

This clonotype was seen just once. The chain joins TRBV20-1 to TRBJ2-5, with 7 bases lining up with TRBD2. The V gene's germline CDR1 is DFQATT and CDR2 SNEGSKA (reference sequence). V shed 2 bases and J 4 bases; nucleotides not matched to a gene: 10. The CDR3 has 15 residues. The CDR3 region is CSARRSLAPGETQYF. CDR3 DNA: TGCAGTGCTAGACGTTCACTAGCGCCCGGAGAGACCCAGTACTTC.

In this sample, this clonotype turned up a few times. The chain is built from TRBV20-1 and TRBJ1-2; no definite D call. The CDR3 covers 16 residues. Trimming removed 0 bases from V and 3 bases from J, with 17 bases in between. The germline gives CDR1 DFQATT, CDR2 SNEGSKA (reference sequence). CDR3 sequence (DNA): TGCAGTGCTAGAGATGCGGAGGCACCAAATCACTATGGCTACACCTTC. It yields the protein CSARDAEAPNHYGYTF.

The chain couples TRBV7-2 to TRBJ1-2; possibly TRBD1 for D (5 bases). The CDR3 runs to 16 residues. Between the trimmed V and J ends, which lost 2 bases and 1 base, there was a span of 14 bases. The germline CDR1 and CDR2 sequences are SGHTA and FQGNSA. The CDR3 region has the DNA TGTGCCAGCAGCTTACAGGGAGGAACGGATAACTATGGCTACACCTTC. Protein: CASSLQGGTDNYGYTF.

This clonotype was observed a handful of times. The J gene is TRBJ1-2, the V gene TRBV18; 7 positions match TRBD1. Germline V CDR1 and CDR2: KGHSH, LQKENI. With V trimmed by 3 bases and J by 6 bases, 4 bases remained unmatched. The CDR3 length is 13 residues. The CDR3 region has the DNA TGTGCCAGCTCACCCCTTGACAGGGATGGCTACACCTTC. Its translation: CASSPLDRDGYTF.

Details on this clonotype: The conserved phenylalanine or tryptophan is not found at the CDR3 terminus, so this likely reflects a read error. This chain uses TRBV7-2 with TRBJ2-1, with no clear D. The germline gives CDR1 SGHTA, CDR2 FQGNSA. This CDR3 is built from 11 residues. Trimming took 4 bases from V and 12 from J, leaving 10 bases between them. The CDR3 loop reads CASSSRLGQFS. CDR3 DNA sequence: TGTGCCAGCAGCTCTCGACTGGGGCAGTTCTCC.

This clonotype was seen a handful of times. The rearrangement joins TRBV27 to TRBJ2-6; D is unclear. This CDR3 comprises 14 residues. The germline V and J ends were trimmed by 6 bases and 0 bases, with 6 bases remaining between them. The germline gives CDR1 MNHEY, CDR2 SMNVEV (reference sequence). This CDR3 is CASRTLSGANVLTF. The CDR3 DNA follows: TGTGCCAGCAGGACCCTCTCTGGGGCCAACGTCCTGACTTTC.

The chain couples TRBV20-1 to TRBJ2-1; 15 bases match TRBD2. The CDR3 is 16 residues long. The germline CDR1 and CDR2 sequences are DFQATT and SNEGSKA (reference sequence). Losses at the gene ends were 1 base for V and 4 bases for J; bases not matched to a gene: 2. CDR3 in DNA: TGCAGTGCTAGAGTAGGACTAGCGGGGGGGTACAATGAGCAGTTCTTC. Encoded protein: CSARVGLAGGYNEQFF.

The rearrangement joins TRBV5-1 to TRBJ2-1; D possibly corresponds to TRBD1 (6 bases). Trimming cost V 0 bases and J 5 bases, with 9 bases left between them. The CDR3 runs 14 residues. CDR1 and CDR2 from the germline V gene are SGHRS and YFSETQ. The CDR3 is CASSLAGADNEQFF. Here the CDR3 DNA reads TGCGCCAGCAGCTTGGCAGGGGCGGACAATGAGCAGTTCTTC. Looking up the rest from reference TRBV5-1 and TRBJ2-1 gives the full variable domain: KAGVTQTPRYLIKTRGQQVTLSCSPISGHRSVSWYQQTPGQGLQFLFEYFSETQRNKGNFPGRFSGRQFSNSRSEMNVSTLELGDSALYLCASSLAGADNEQFFGPGTRLTVL.

The CDR3 sequence is CASSQETAGNYGYTF. The CDR3 region has the DNA TGCGCCAGCAGCCAAGAGACAGCAGGGAACTATGGCTACACCTTC. The V call is TRBV4-1, the J call TRBJ1-2; TRBD1 might be the D (5 bases). CDR1 MGHRA and CDR2 YSYEKL come from the germline V gene. V dropped 0 bases and J dropped 2 bases, with 10 bases sitting between them. The CDR3 is made up of 15 amino acids.

This chain links TRBV7-2 with TRBJ2-4, with 7 bases matching TRBD2. The germline V gene has CDR1 SGHTA and CDR2 FQGNSA. V gave up 2 bases and J gave up 2 bases; unmatched junction bases: 6. CDR3 length: 16 amino acids. CDR3 amino acids: CASSLMGGGSKNIQYF. CDR3 coding DNA: TGTGCCAGCAGCTTAATGGGCGGGGGATCCAAAAACATTCAGTACTTC.

The table lists this clonotype with a few counts. The rearrangement joins TRBV5-1 to TRBJ2-3; unclear D gene. Germline V gene lookup returns CDR1 SGHRS and CDR2 YFSETQ. CDR3 length equals 14 residues. V shed 2 bases and J shed 6 bases, with 13 bases lying between them. CDR3 residues: CASSFLQGADTQYF. CDR3 DNA sequence: TGCGCCAGCAGCTTTCTTCAAGGTGCGGATACGCAGTATTTT.

The rearrangement joins TRBV6-1 to TRBJ2-5; 9 bases map to TRBD1. Germline lookup yields CDR1 MNHNS and CDR2 SASEGT. This CDR3 spans 14 amino acids. J was trimmed by 5 bases and V by 7 bases; bases with no gene match: 8. The CDR3 spells CASIYTGGRETQYF. Here the CDR3 DNA reads TGTGCCAGCATTTACACAGGGGGCAGGGAGACCCAGTACTTC.

V is TRBV29-1 and J is TRBJ2-1; 9 bases map to TRBD1. Germline V CDR1 and CDR2: SQVTM, ANQGSEA. V lost 5 bases to trimming and J lost 6 bases; unmatched junction nucleotides: 14. The CDR3 has 16 amino acids. The CDR3 spells CSVRTPGTGYFNEQFF. The CDR3 bases are TGCAGCGTTCGAACCCCCGGGACAGGGTACTTCAATGAGCAGTTCTTC.

The rearrangement links TRBV7-8 to TRBJ2-3; 7 bases match TRBD1. CDR3 length: 16 residues. Germline-derived CDR1 and CDR2 are SGHVS and FQNEAQ. The V gene end was trimmed by 2 bases and the J gene end by 2 bases; junction bases not matched to a gene: 7. CDR3: CASSLRAGQDTDTQYF. CDR3 sequence (DNA): TGTGCCAGCAGCTTACGAGCCGGACAGGACACAGATACGCAGTATTTT.

Concerning this clonotype itself: The junction and the germline gene differ at one end; a read error may be behind it. The V and J genes are TRBV20-1 and TRBJ2-7, with 9 nucleotides matching TRBD2. CDR1 is DFQATT and CDR2 is SNEGSKA in the germline V gene (reference sequence). The CDR3 consists of 15 residues. As DNA, the CDR3 is TGCAGTGCTCTAATTAGCGGGGGAACTTCCTACGGGCAGTACTTC. Amino acids: CSALISGGTSYGQYF.

The chain links TRBV3-1 to TRBJ1-5, with no clear D. Germline V lookup: CDR1 LGHDT, CDR2 YNNKEL (reference sequence). This CDR3 is 18 amino acids long. V gave up 3 bases and J gave up 3 bases, with 21 bases separating them. CDR3 nucleotides: TGTGCCAGCAGCCAGAGGGTTCAAGGACCGAATCTCAATCAGCCCCAGCATTTT. This sequence encodes CASSQRVQGPNLNQPQHF.

In the case of this clonotype: A much more abundant neighbour one base away suggests this may be a read error. The genes are TRBV6-2 or TRBV6-3 and TRBJ2-7; a possible D gene is TRBD2 (5 bases). The CDR3 is 15 residues long. Germline-derived CDR1 and CDR2 are MNHEY and SVGEGT. V lost 2 bases and J lost 5, with 16 bases in between. The CDR3, as DNA: TGTGCCAGCAGTTACCAATCCGAGGAGGTTAACGAGCAGTACTTC. As protein: CASSYQSEEVNEQYF.

The chain links TRBV4-2 to TRBJ1-2; no clear D. Germline values: CDR1 LGHNA, CDR2 YNFKEQ. This CDR3 has 15 amino acids. Trimming took off 0 bases at V and 4 bases at J, with 12 bases between the two ends. The CDR3 DNA reads TGTGCCAGCAGCCAAGATACCGGGGAGACCTATGGCTACACCTTC. Translated, it gives CASSQDTGETYGYTF.

This clonotype has just a few counts. The CDR3 loop is CASSSGQGGDYTF. CDR3 DNA sequence: TGTGCCAGCAGCTCGGGACAGGGTGGTGACTACACCTTC. The chain joins TRBV7-2 to TRBJ1-2, with 9 bases that match TRBD1. This CDR3 is 13 amino acids long. V trimming: 4 bases; J trimming: 10 bases; junction bases outside the gene matches: 7. Germline-derived CDR1 and CDR2 are SGHTA and FQGNSA.

This clonotype was seen a handful of times. This rearrangement joins TRBV12-3 or TRBV12-4 to TRBJ1-2; D is unresolved. CDR3 length equals 14 residues. V dropped 5 bases and J dropped 7 bases, with 17 bases sitting between them. Here the CDR3 reads CASSQTPLVSGYTF. CDR3 nucleotides: TGTGCCAGCAGTCAAACCCCGCTAGTGAGTGGCTACACCTTC.

The V gene is TRBV7-2, the J gene TRBJ2-1; D uncertain. CDR1 SGHTA and CDR2 FQGNSA come from the germline V gene. The CDR3 runs 15 residues. V lost 4 bases, J lost 4 bases, and 14 bases lay in between. The CDR3, as DNA: TGTGCCAGCAGCTCAACCCCGACAAGATACAATGAGCAGTTCTTC. Its translation is CASSSTPTRYNEQFF.

The V gene is TRBV12-3 or TRBV12-4, the J gene TRBJ2-3; tentative D call: TRBD2 (5 bases). V was cut by 5 bases and J by 0 bases, with 9 bases left in between. The length of the CDR3 is 14 residues. CDR3 loop: CASSPGMSTDTQYF. The CDR3 nucleotides read TGTGCCAGCAGTCCGGGGATGAGCACAGATACGCAGTATTTT.

This rearrangement joins TRBV12-3 or TRBV12-4 to TRBJ2-1, with 8 bases fitting TRBD1. After removal of 3 bases from V and 8 bases from J, the junction contained 9 bases not matched to a gene. The CDR3 spans 15 residues. The chain's CDR3 is CASSFRTGNFYEQFF. DNA of the CDR3: TGTGCCAGCAGTTTTCGGACAGGGAATTTCTATGAGCAGTTCTTC.

In this sample, this clonotype turned up many times. The CDR3 here is CATSRDRTGDTQYF. CDR3 DNA: TGTGCCACCAGCAGAGATAGAACAGGAGATACGCAGTATTTT. This chain connects TRBV15 to TRBJ2-3; the D gene is possibly TRBD1 (5 bases). This CDR3 is 14 amino acids long. V was cut by 0 bases and J by 5 bases, with 9 bases left in between. Germline CDR1 and CDR2: LNHNV and YYDKDF (reference sequence).

The chain couples TRBV20-1 to TRBJ2-1; 12 bases line up with TRBD2. There are 18 residues in the CDR3. J lost 4 bases, V lost 3 bases, and 13 bases had no gene match. The V gene's germline CDR1 is DFQATT and CDR2 SNEGSKA (reference sequence). CDR3 amino acids: CSARQPSGGARGYNEQFF. CDR3 sequence (DNA): TGCAGTGCTAGGCAGCCTAGCGGGGGGGCAAGAGGTTACAATGAGCAGTTCTTC.